The 18 T cell receptor beta chains below come from one sample, sequenced in a study of monozygotic twins with inflammatory bowel disease (dated by TCRdb to the late 2010s). Receptor amplification or capture employed 5' RACE. This sample was sequenced with an Illumina HiSeq 2500. TCRdb reprocessed the reads, reporting each CDR3 protein sequence once and no DNA. Per the sample table, the count is over 150,000 distinct CDR3 sequences. The ten largest account for roughly 2.4% of the sample. The sequencing input was blood. These receptors came from a human donor with ulcerative colitis or Crohn's disease, or a healthy co-twin of an affected twin (not recorded which).

The chain is built from TRBV5-1 and TRBJ1-6. Germline-derived CDR1 and CDR2 are SGHRS and YFSETQ. The CDR3 is 16 residues long. The CDR3 sequence is CASSFGVSSYNSPLHF.

V gene TRBV5-6 combines with J gene TRBJ2-3; TCRdb reports TRBD2, a call that lacks DNA to check it against. The CDR3 length is 19 residues. CDR1 and CDR2 (germline): SGHDT, YYEEEE. The CDR3 sequence is CASSLILAEGGRGTDTQYF.

This chain connects TRBV3-1 to TRBJ1-3. Germline lookup yields CDR1 LGHDT and CDR2 YNNKEL (reference sequence). The CDR3 runs 18 residues. CDR3 region: CASSQDPWAAASGNTIYF.

J is TRBJ2-7 and V is TRBV5-1; TCRdb outputs TRBD2, but without DNA this stays unchecked. The CDR3 contains 17 residues. Germline CDR1 is SGHRS and CDR2 is YFSETQ. CDR3 in amino acids: CASSLNFGTSGSYEQYF. The complete variable domain, with remaining parts taken from reference TRBV5-1 and TRBJ2-7, reads KAGVTQTPRYLIKTRGQQVTLSCSPISGHRSVSWYQQTPGQGLQFLFEYFSETQRNKGNFPGRFSGRQFSNSRSEMNVSTLELGDSALYLCASSLNFGTSGSYEQYFGPGTRLTVT.

The chain links TRBV19 to TRBJ2-1; lacking DNA, the TRBD1 call made by TCRdb goes unchecked. CDR1 is LNHDA, CDR2 SQIVND, per germline (reference sequence). The CDR3 sequence is 13 residues long. This CDR3 is CASGTGANNEQFF.

J is TRBJ2-3 and V is TRBV4-3; the D call from TCRdb, TRBD2, cannot be confirmed without DNA. The CDR3 loop spans 17 amino acids. Looked up from germline, CDR1 is LGHNA and CDR2 is YSLEER. The CDR3 here is CASSRTTSGRITDTQYF.

The rearrangement links TRBV3-1 to TRBJ1-5. Looked up from germline, CDR1 is LGHDT and CDR2 is YNNKEL (reference sequence). CDR3 size: 13 residues. CDR3 residues: CASSHDQAQPQHF.

The chain couples TRBV12-3 or TRBV12-4 to TRBJ2-5; the TCRdb call, TRBD2, lacks DNA for checking. CDR3 length: 14 amino acids. The chain's CDR3 is CASATLVARETQYF.

The chain is built from TRBV7-8 and TRBJ2-3; TCRdb calls TRBD1, which cannot be checked without DNA. The CDR3 has 15 residues. Per germline, CDR1 SGHVS and CDR2 FQNEAQ. The CDR3 is CASSLGGTGRDTQYF.

The chain carries TRBV7-2 and TRBJ2-1. This CDR3 is 15 amino acids long. Germline CDR1 and CDR2: SGHTA and FQGNSA. CDR3 residues: CASSLQSLRYNEQFF. Using reference TRBV7-2 and TRBJ2-1 for the parts outside the CDR3, the full variable domain is GAGVSQSPSNKVTEKGKDVELRCDPISGHTALYWYRQSLGQGLEFLIYFQGNSAPDKSGLPSDRFSAERTGGSVSTLTIQRTQQEDSAVYLCASSLQSLRYNEQFFGPGTRLTVL.

The chain carries TRBV4-3 and TRBJ2-1; there is no DNA to check the TCRdb D call of TRBD2. The CDR3 is 20 amino acids. Germline CDR1 LGHNA, CDR2 YSLEER. The CDR3 here is CASSQDPTAGATPGYNEQFF.

The chain has TRBV25-1 and TRBJ2-1; the TCRdb D gene call, TRBD2, has no DNA to confirm it. The CDR3 runs to 23 residues. The germline CDR1 and CDR2 sequences are MGHDK and SYGVNS. The CDR3 protein is CASSTTRGLAGLAGGRSYNEQFF.

The gene calls are TRBV27 and TRBJ2-5. Germline-derived CDR1 and CDR2 are MNHEY and SMNVEV (reference sequence). There are 11 residues in the CDR3. The CDR3: CASSSGETQYF.

V is TRBV2 and J is TRBJ2-7; checking the TCRdb D call of TRBD2 is not possible without DNA. The CDR3 extends over 14 amino acids. Per germline, CDR1 SNHLY and CDR2 FYNNEI. The CDR3 reads CASSLGRVTYEQYF.

The chain combines TRBV4-3 with TRBJ2-3; as DNA is missing, the TRBD1 call by TCRdb cannot be tested. The CDR3 length is 15 residues. Per the germline V gene, CDR1 is LGHNA and CDR2 is YSLEER. The CDR3 region is CASSQGTGTPDTQYF.

The V and J genes are TRBV5-1 and TRBJ1-4; TCRdb reports TRBD1, a call that lacks DNA to check it against. The CDR3 is 14 residues long. Germline V gene sequence: CDR1 SGHRS, CDR2 YFSETQ. The CDR3 sequence: CASSEGQINEKLFF. The full variable domain, its missing parts supplied by reference TRBV5-1 and TRBJ1-4, is KAGVTQTPRYLIKTRGQQVTLSCSPISGHRSVSWYQQTPGQGLQFLFEYFSETQRNKGNFPGRFSGRQFSNSRSEMNVSTLELGDSALYLCASSEGQINEKLFFGSGTQLSVL.

The V gene is TRBV20-1, the J gene TRBJ2-7; TCRdb gives TRBD2 as the D gene, but with no DNA this cannot be confirmed. CDR3 length: 16 amino acids. Germline lookup yields CDR1 DFQATT and CDR2 SNEGSKA (reference sequence). Here the CDR3 reads CSARDLKRGGSYEQYF.

The chain recombines TRBV7-2 with TRBJ2-4. Germline CDR1 and CDR2: SGHTA and FQGNSA. This CDR3 region has 13 residues. The CDR3: CASSQVLVDIQYF.